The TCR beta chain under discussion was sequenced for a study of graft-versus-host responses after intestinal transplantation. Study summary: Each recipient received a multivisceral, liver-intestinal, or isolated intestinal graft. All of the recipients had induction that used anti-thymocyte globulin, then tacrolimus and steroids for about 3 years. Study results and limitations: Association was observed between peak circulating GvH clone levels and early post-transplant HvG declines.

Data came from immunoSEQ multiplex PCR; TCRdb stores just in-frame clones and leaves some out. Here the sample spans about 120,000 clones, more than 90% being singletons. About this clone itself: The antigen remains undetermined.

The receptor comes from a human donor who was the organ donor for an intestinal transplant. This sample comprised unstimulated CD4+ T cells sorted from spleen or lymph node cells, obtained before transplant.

DNA of the CDR3: TGCGCCAGCAGCCAATTCATTGGGAACACCGGGGAGCTGTTTTTT. This translates into CASSQFIGNTGELFF. The rearrangement joins TRBV4-3 to TRBJ2-2; D is undetermined. Deletions cut 2 bases from V and 1 base from J, with 8 bases between. Germline CDR1 and CDR2: LGHNA and YSLEER. This CDR3 comprises 15 residues.